This note documents a single T cell receptor beta chain sequence. This clonotype was observed a few times. It lacks a known antigen. Base qualities are not recorded, but no much larger clone differs from it by a single base. V ends up 9 bases short and J 1 base short, with an unmatched junction base count of 6. CDR1 and CDR2, looked up from the germline V gene (reference sequence), are SSHAT and FNYEAQ. The CDR3, cysteine through phenylalanine, is 15 amino acids long. Solely the CDR3 DNA is kept, with 45 bases framed from the first base. Libraries were made using 5' RACE. TCRdb lists the instrument as NextSeq 500. Unique molecular identifiers were attached to individual cDNA molecules in the TCR library protocol so that sequencing error and PCR bias could be corrected. Both TCR alpha and beta chains were sequenced, and tight co-correlation was observed between alpha and beta sequence abundances in each sample. The published analysis was carried out like this. Decombinator V4 was used to annotate TCR sequences for V gene, J gene and CDR3. Expanded TCRs were defined as changing significantly between any two time points under a Poisson model with p below 0.0001. TCR abundances were normalised to the total number of TCRs sequenced per sample and were expressed as counts per million. MAIT TCRs were defined by TRAV1-2 paired with TRAJ12, TRAJ20 or TRAJ33, and iNKT TCRs by TRAV10 paired with TRAJ18. VDJdb, accessed on 1 November 2021, was searched for TCRs annotated for CMV, EBV and SARS-CoV-2, and TCRs annotated for more than one antigen were excluded. TCRdb's own reprocessing of the public reads used fastp at Q25 and MiXCR and kept productive beta chains. Every entry covers one CDR3 protein and lists the most common genes and DNA from its rows. The V and J calls come from TCRdb's annotation, not from the publication. The sample data list under 95,000 distinct CDR3 sequences, and about 12% of these were observed just once. The ten most abundant clones make up 3.4% of the sample.

This sample was taken from a study of early T cells in non-severe SARS-CoV-2 infection (dated by TCRdb to the early 2020s). In terms of the full investigation: Because TCR sequencing relied on bulk RNA taken from unsorted whole blood, pairing of alpha and beta chains was not possible.

The research as a whole found: VDJdb matching was skewed toward anti-spike CD8 responses and likely underestimated virus-specific expansions by missing private and CD4 specificities.

This was a case-control study nested in a cohort of healthcare workers in London, UK, who had nasopharyngeal swab PCR tests and blood samples taken every week. Healthcare workers were recruited between 23 and 31 March 2020, during the week of the UK lockdown, and were followed weekly for up to 16 weeks. The sequence joins TRBV7-7 to TRBJ2-6; the junction holds 7 bases that match TRBD1. Sequenced: whole blood. This TCR derives from an adult who was a healthcare worker with PCR-confirmed SARS-CoV-2 infection or an uninfected control (not recorded which). The CDR3 corresponds to CASAGGISGANVLTF. In nucleotides, the sequence is TGTGCCAGTGCAGGGGGTATTTCTGGGGCCAACGTCCTGACTTTC.